This T cell receptor beta chain stems from a study of radiotherapy plus CTLA-4 blockade in lung cancer. Measured with immunoSEQ multiplex PCR; TCRdb has only the in-frame clones, and not every one. Of about 98,000 clones listed, around 86% are singletons. V was pared by 4 bases and J by 0 bases, with 6 bases of the junction left unmatched. CDR3 size: 14 residues. CDR1 and CDR2 (germline): SQVTM, ANQGSEA. This material consisted of peripheral blood, taken from a patient treated with radiotherapy plus ipilimumab. The receptor was derived from a human donor with non-small cell lung cancer who had a partial response to radiotherapy plus ipilimumab. The chain is built from TRBV29-1 and TRBJ2-7; 7 bases line up with TRBD2. As DNA, the CDR3 is TGCAGCGTTGTGGCTAGCGGTGGCTCCTACGAGCAGTACTTC. Protein sequence: CSVVASGGSYEQYF.